One sample yielded the 32 T cell receptor beta chains listed below, sequenced in a study of OX40 agonist ivuxolimab in advanced cancers. The table came from immunoSEQ multiplex PCR; TCRdb's copy has only in-frame clones and leaves some out. This repertoire shows roughly 12,000 clones, around nine tenths found once; its top ten account for around 49%. Sample: CD4+ or CD8+ T cells sorted from blood, taken in a trial of the OX40 agonist ivuxolimab. All receptors derive from an adult with an advanced solid tumor such as melanoma, head and neck, liver or kidney cancer.

J is TRBJ1-5 and V is TRBV5-6, with 12 bases fitting TRBD1. The J segment lost 2 bases and the V segment lost 4 bases, leaving 4 bases of the junction unmatched. The CDR3 totals 16 residues. Germline CDR1 SGHDT, CDR2 YYEEEE. The CDR3 nucleotides read TGTGCCAGCAGCCAAGGGACAGGGGGCGGCAATCAGCCCCAGCATTTT. Translated, it gives CASSQGTGGGNQPQHF.

This clone has only one observation. The rearrangement links TRBV5-4 to TRBJ2-7; no clear D. This CDR3 is built from 12 residues. Trimming took off 4 bases at V and 2 bases at J, with 7 bases between the two ends. The germline V gene has CDR1 SGHNT and CDR2 YYREEE (reference sequence). CDR3: CASSDQTYEQYF. Here the CDR3 DNA reads TGTGCCAGCAGCGATCAAACCTACGAGCAGTACTTC.

The chain joins TRBV7-9 to TRBJ2-1; no clear D. CDR1 SEHNR and CDR2 FQNEAQ come from the germline V gene (reference sequence). The CDR3 consists of 12 residues. Trimming left V 5 bases short and J 8 bases short, with 10 bases between. In DNA, the CDR3 is TGTGCCAGCAGCCGTTCGGGCTATGAGCAGTTCTTC. This codes for CASSRSGYEQFF.

The chain couples TRBV5-5 to TRBJ2-7; no firm D call. The CDR3 covers 14 residues. From germline, CDR1 is SGHKS and CDR2 YYEKEE (reference sequence). V was cut by 0 bases and J by 3 bases, with 10 bases left in between. CDR3 sequence: CASSLAPPDYEQYF. In DNA, the CDR3 is TGTGCCAGCAGCTTGGCCCCACCAGACTACGAGCAGTACTTC.

This clone was detected once. V gene TRBV7-8 combines with J gene TRBJ2-7, with TRBD1 matching over 10 bases. Per germline, CDR1 SGHVS and CDR2 FQNEAQ. After removal of 5 bases from V and 5 bases from J, the junction contained 6 bases not matched to a gene. CDR3 length equals 14 residues. The DNA for the CDR3 is TGTGCCAGCAGCCAGAGACAGGGGGCCGACGAGCAGTACTTC. Amino acids: CASSQRQGADEQYF. The full variable domain, rest sourced from reference TRBV7-8 and TRBJ2-7, is GAGVSQSPRYKVAKRGQDVALRCDPISGHVSLFWYQQALGQGPEFLTYFQNEAQLDKSGLPSDRFFAERPEGSVSTLKIQRTQQEDSAVYLCASSQRQGADEQYFGPGTRLTVT.

The V gene is TRBV4-1, the J gene TRBJ2-5; D is perhaps TRBD2 (6 bases). This CDR3 contains 15 residues. Germline V gene sequence: CDR1 MGHRA, CDR2 YSYEKL. Trimming took off 0 bases at V and 4 bases at J, with 12 bases between the two ends. CDR3 region: CASSQDRTGAETQYF. The CDR3 DNA reads TGCGCCAGCAGCCAAGATCGGACGGGAGCAGAGACCCAGTACTTC.

This chain links TRBV11-2 with TRBJ2-7; 10 bases agree with TRBD1. Germline V gives CDR1 SGHAT, CDR2 FQNNGV. The CDR3 contains 15 residues. V gave up 7 bases and J gave up 5 bases; unmatched junction bases: 11. This chain's CDR3 is CASNGPGQGTNEQYF. The CDR3 DNA reads TGTGCCAGCAACGGTCCGGGACAGGGGACGAACGAGCAGTACTTC. Drawing the rest from reference TRBV11-2 and TRBJ2-7, the complete variable domain is EAGVAQSPRYKIIEKRQSVAFWCNPISGHATLYWYQQILGQGPKLLIQFQNNGVVDDSQLPKDRFSAERLKGVDSTLKIQPAKLEDSAVYLCASNGPGQGTNEQYFGPGTRLTVT.

The chain carries TRBV15 and TRBJ2-7; TRBD2 aligns across 13 bases. The V gene end was trimmed by 5 bases and the J gene end by 3 bases; junction bases not matched to a gene: 1. CDR1 is LNHNV and CDR2 is YYDKDF in the germline V gene (reference sequence). The CDR3 is made up of 14 amino acids. In DNA, the CDR3 is TGTGCCACCAGCGGACTAGCGGGAGACTACGAGCAGTACTTC. Amino acid sequence: CATSGLAGDYEQYF.

The chain uses TRBV7-8 and TRBJ2-7, with TRBD1 matching over 7 bases. The CDR3 extends over 14 amino acids. J gave up 1 base and V 5 bases, and 5 bases lay outside the gene matches. Germline V gene sequence: CDR1 SGHVS, CDR2 FQNEAQ. CDR3 nucleotide sequence: TGTGCCAGCAGCCCGACAGGGTCATCCTACGAGCAGTACTTC. Translated: CASSPTGSSYEQYF.

This chain links TRBV6-5 with TRBJ1-1; TRBD1 matches 8 bases. Germline V lookup: CDR1 MNHEY, CDR2 SVGAGI. There are 13 residues in the CDR3. With V trimmed by 4 bases and J by 4 bases, 2 bases remained unmatched. The CDR3 reads CASSSTGGTEAFF. DNA for the CDR3: TGTGCCAGCAGTTCTACAGGGGGCACTGAAGCTTTCTTT.

The gene calls are TRBV6-4 and TRBJ2-3; 11 nucleotides line up with TRBD2. V lost 0 bases, J lost 4 bases, and 3 bases stayed unmatched. The CDR3 contains 16 residues. Per germline, CDR1 MRHNA and CDR2 SNTAGT. Written as DNA, the CDR3 is TGTGCCAGCAGTGACTCGGAGACTAGCGGGGCAGATACGCAGTATTTT. Translating it yields CASSDSETSGADTQYF.

This clone has more than one count but fewer than ten. This CDR3 reads CASSFVRGLAGVQEQYF. Written as DNA, the CDR3 is TGTGCCAGCAGCTTTGTCAGAGGGCTAGCGGGAGTTCAAGAGCAGTACTTC. The chain employs TRBV7-2 and TRBJ2-7, with TRBD2 matching 10 bases. The CDR3 contains 17 residues. V shed 3 bases and J 7 bases; nucleotides not matched to a gene: 15. CDR1 SGHTA and CDR2 FQGNSA come from the germline V gene.

This rearrangement joins TRBV5-3 to TRBJ2-5; 13 bases map to TRBD2. TRBV5-3 belongs to the ORF category, with a function that is uncertain. The CDR3 runs to 16 residues. Unmatched junction bases numbered 7, after V lost 4 bases and J lost 4 bases. The CDR3 loop is CARSLGLAGEVETQYF. CDR3 sequence (DNA): TGTGCCAGAAGCCTTGGACTAGCGGGAGAGGTAGAGACCCAGTACTTC.

In its sample, this clone was seen a few times. V usage is TRBV11-3 and J usage is TRBJ2-7; 9 bases align to TRBD2. The ends lost 3 bases at V and 6 bases at J; junction bases unmatched: 9. This CDR3 spans 15 amino acids. Germline assignment: CDR1 SGHNT and CDR2 YENEEA. CDR3 residues: CASSLSYGLASEQYF. The CDR3 DNA follows: TGTGCCAGCAGCTTGAGTTACGGACTAGCGAGCGAGCAGTACTTC.

V usage is TRBV18 and J usage is TRBJ2-5, with 8 bases aligning to TRBD2. This CDR3 comprises 14 residues. Germline trimming cut 0 bases from V and 5 bases from J; bases unmatched to any gene: 2. Germline CDR1 and CDR2: KGHSH and LQKENI. CDR3 nucleotides: TGTGCCAGCTCACCACCGGGACTAGGCGAGACCCAGTACTTC. It is translated as CASSPPGLGETQYF.

This clone was counted a single time. The chain recombines TRBV19 with TRBJ1-1; the D gene is possibly TRBD1 (5 bases). The V gene lost 5 bases and the J gene lost 6 bases, with 10 bases spanning the gap. Germline V CDR1 and CDR2: LNHDA, SQIVND (reference sequence). The CDR3 is 12 residues long. The CDR3 is CASSGTRAEAFF. The CDR3 coding sequence is TGTGCCAGTAGTGGGACCCGAGCTGAAGCTTTCTTT.

This clone was seen a few times. The J gene is TRBJ2-3, the V gene TRBV28; TRBD1 matches at 11 bases. The germline V gene encodes CDR1 MDHEN and CDR2 SYDVKM. The V segment lost 5 bases and the J segment 4 bases; nucleotides outside the gene matches: 11. This CDR3 comprises 17 residues. The CDR3 nucleotides read TGTGCCAGCAGTGCCCCGGGACAGGGGGACGAGCCAGATACGCAGTATTTT. It translates to CASSAPGQGDEPDTQYF.

This clone came up a few times. The gene calls are TRBV11-3 and TRBJ2-7; the D gene is possibly TRBD1 (5 bases). The CDR3 contains 16 residues. V was cut by 4 bases and J by 0 bases, with 16 bases left in between. Germline CDR1 is SGHNT and CDR2 is YENEEA. The CDR3 DNA is TGTGCCAGCAGCTCCCCCAAAACAGGTAGCTCCTACGAGCAGTACTTC. Amino acid sequence: CASSSPKTGSSYEQYF.

This clone was picked up one time. The chain recombines TRBV5-6 with TRBJ2-7; D not certain. The CDR3 is 12 residues long. The ends were cut back, 4 bases at V and 3 bases at J, with 8 bases in the middle. Germline CDR1 and CDR2: SGHDT and YYEEEE. CDR3 in DNA: TGTGCCAGCAGCACAACTAACTACGAGCAGTACTTC. Translation gives CASSTTNYEQYF.

This chain uses TRBV7-9 with TRBJ2-5, with a weak D call TRBD2 (6 bases). Per the germline V gene, CDR1 is SEHNR and CDR2 is FQNEAQ (reference sequence). The CDR3 is made up of 13 amino acids. V was cut by 5 bases and J by 2 bases, with 9 bases left in between. This CDR3 reads CASSTAGQETQYF. The CDR3 coding sequence is TGTGCCAGCAGCACCGCGGGGCAAGAGACCCAGTACTTC.

This clone was found once. V and J are TRBV6-1 and TRBJ1-2; D remains unclear. Germline CDR1 MNHNS, CDR2 SASEGT. The CDR3 has 11 residues. The V end lost 6 bases, the J end lost 4 bases, and 6 bases lay between the germline ends. This chain's CDR3 is CASRIIYGYTF. As DNA, the CDR3 is TGTGCCAGCAGAATAATCTATGGCTACACCTTC.

This clone was counted once. This chain connects TRBV9 to TRBJ2-1; 7 positions agree with TRBD1. CDR3 length: 11 amino acids. Germline assignment: CDR1 SGDLS and CDR2 YYNGEE. The ends lost 4 bases at V and 14 bases at J; junction bases unmatched: 6. This CDR3 is CASSPGTVKFF. CDR3 DNA sequence: TGTGCCAGCAGCCCCGGGACAGTCAAGTTCTTC.

This chain links TRBV6-1 with TRBJ2-3; 7 nucleotides match TRBD1. Germline CDR1 MNHNS, CDR2 SASEGT. This CDR3 comprises 15 residues. CDR3 coding DNA: TGTGCTTTTCTGGACCGGGACAGCCGCACAGATACGCAGTATTTT. Translating gives CAFLDRDSRTDTQYF.

The genes are TRBV27 and TRBJ2-3; D possibly corresponds to TRBD2 (5 bases). Germline loops: CDR1 MNHEY, CDR2 SMNVEV (reference sequence). The germline V and J ends were trimmed by 10 bases and 2 bases, with 13 bases remaining between them. The CDR3 runs 13 residues. CDR3 sequence (DNA): TGTGCCACCATAGCGAGCCTCACAGATACGCAGTATTTT. This sequence encodes CATIASLTDTQYF.

The CDR3 region has the DNA TGTGCCAGCAGTGACTCGCCGACAGAGTACAATGAGCAGTTCTTC. Its translation is CASSDSPTEYNEQFF. The chain recombines TRBV6-4 with TRBJ2-1, with a weak D call TRBD1 (5 bases). The germline V gene has CDR1 MRHNA and CDR2 SNTAGT. Trimming pared 0 bases from V and 4 bases from J, leaving 10 bases between. The CDR3 is made up of 15 amino acids.

J is TRBJ2-1 and V is TRBV6-6, with TRBD2 matching 7 bases. Germline-derived CDR1 and CDR2 are MNHNY and SVGAGI (reference sequence). The V and J ends lost 0 bases and 8 bases, in that order; junction bases with no gene match: 1. The CDR3 runs 13 residues. The CDR3 region has the DNA TGTGCCAGCAGTTACTCTCGGGGGGATGAGCAGTTCTTC. Protein: CASSYSRGDEQFF.

The chain employs TRBV5-5 and TRBJ2-1; maybe TRBD2 (5 bases). Germline V CDR1 and CDR2: SGHKS, YYEKEE (reference sequence). Trimming removed 3 bases from V and 14 bases from J, with 15 bases in between. The CDR3 extends over 12 amino acids. CDR3 DNA: TGTGCCAGCAGCTCTGACCATACCGGGGAGTTCTTC. Translation: CASSSDHTGEFF.

The chain is built from TRBV29-1 and TRBJ2-1; D might be TRBD1 or TRBD2, each matching 5 bases. CDR3 length equals 13 residues. V lost 1 base and J 4 bases, leaving 8 bases between the germline ends. Germline V CDR1 and CDR2: SQVTM, ANQGSEA. This CDR3 reads CSVEGGTYNEQFF. CDR3 nucleotides: TGCAGCGTTGAAGGAGGGACGTACAATGAGCAGTTCTTC.

V and J are TRBV30 and TRBJ2-5, with 8 nucleotides matching TRBD2. The V segment lost 1 base and the J segment 4 bases; nucleotides outside the gene matches: 8. CDR3 length: 15 amino acids. Germline lookup yields CDR1 GTSNPN and CDR2 SVGIG (reference sequence). The CDR3 DNA reads as TGTGCCTGGAGTGCGGGGGGGGAGAGGGGAGAGACCCAGTACTTC. The encoded protein is CAWSAGGERGETQYF.

The rearrangement links TRBV6-6 to TRBJ2-1; D unresolved. Trimming took 0 bases from V and 5 from J, leaving 5 bases between them. Germline CDR1 MNHNY, CDR2 SVGAGI (reference sequence). This CDR3 has 13 residues. The CDR3 loop is CASSYSNDNEQFF. The CDR3 coding sequence is TGTGCCAGCAGTTACTCGAACGACAATGAGCAGTTCTTC.

The chain has TRBV27 and TRBJ2-2, with a weak D call TRBD2 (6 bases). The germline V gene has CDR1 MNHEY and CDR2 SMNVEV (reference sequence). CDR3 length: 14 amino acids. Trimming pared 3 bases from V and 7 bases from J, leaving 12 bases between. DNA of the CDR3: TGTGCCAGCAGTTTGGGGGGACGCCTCGGGGAGCTGTTTTTT. The encoded protein is CASSLGGRLGELFF.

The chain uses TRBV28 and TRBJ2-7, with 9 bases lining up with TRBD1. The CDR3 has 15 amino acids. V dropped 6 bases and J dropped 6; count of bases not matched to a gene: 12. The germline gives CDR1 MDHEN, CDR2 SYDVKM. CDR3: CASRPQGQGRSEQYF. Here the CDR3 DNA reads TGTGCCAGCAGACCCCAGGGACAGGGAAGAAGCGAGCAGTACTTC.